What follows are 2 T cell receptor beta chains derived from one specimen sequenced in a study of blood T cell repertoires in COVID-19. Sequenced by immunoSEQ multiplex PCR; TCRdb stores in-frame clones only, minus some. The sample holds roughly 250,000 clones, 70% to 90% seen once. Sequencing input: peripheral blood. The source of these receptors is a middle-aged man with acute or convalescent COVID-19.

The sample holds a few counts of this clone. The V gene is TRBV7-2, the J gene TRBJ1-1; unclear D gene. CDR3 size: 14 residues. Looked up from germline, CDR1 is SGHTA and CDR2 is FQGNSA. With 2 bases removed from V and 8 bases from J, the gap between germline ends came to 15 bases. CDR3 in DNA: TGTGCCAGCAGCTTATTTCGTGGTTGGCCAGAAGCTTTCTTT. Its translation: CASSLFRGWPEAFF.

This clone has just one count. The rearrangement links TRBV5-4 to TRBJ2-1; 7 bases map to TRBD1. Germline CDR1 reads SGHNT; CDR2 reads YYREEE (reference sequence). The junction had 10 bases not matched to a gene; V was cut back by 0 bases and J by 4 bases. CDR3 size: 17 residues. CDR3 in DNA: TGTGCCAGCAGCTTGGATTTACAGGGGAGCCGATACAATGAGCAGTTCTTC. As protein: CASSLDLQGSRYNEQFF.